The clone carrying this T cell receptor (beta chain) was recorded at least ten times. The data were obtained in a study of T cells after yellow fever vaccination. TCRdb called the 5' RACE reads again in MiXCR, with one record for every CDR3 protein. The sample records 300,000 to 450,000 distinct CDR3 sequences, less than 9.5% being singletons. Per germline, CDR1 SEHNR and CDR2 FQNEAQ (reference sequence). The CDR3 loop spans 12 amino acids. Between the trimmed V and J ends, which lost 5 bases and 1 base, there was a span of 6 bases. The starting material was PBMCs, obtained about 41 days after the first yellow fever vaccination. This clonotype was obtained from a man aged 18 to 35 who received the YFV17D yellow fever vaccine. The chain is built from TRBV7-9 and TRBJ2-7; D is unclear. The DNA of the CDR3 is TGTGCCAGCAGCCACTCATCCTACGAGCAGTACTTC. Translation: CASSHSSYEQYF.